This T cell receptor beta chain was sequenced during a study of cytomegalovirus exposure and HLA in healthy donors (dated by TCRdb to 2017 to 2019). In the study overall: An earlier analysis of fewer than 750 of the donors reported about 280 Gb of sequence data and some 110 million unique TCR beta sequences obtained from some 200 million T cells. Approximately 300 gigabases of sequencing data and roughly 81 million unique TCR sequences made up an early release that covered about 640 HLA-typed donors. Of the roughly 410 genotyped donors, 65% to 90% were placed in the genetic ancestry cluster associated with self-reported Caucasian donors. The study combined high-throughput TCR immunosequencing, statistical association of individual TCRs with disease status, and machine learning to predict cytomegalovirus infection status. The study used immunosequencing to profile the T cell repertoires of under 700 subjects and linked those repertoires to cytomegalovirus serostatus. In addition to the first cohort of 666 subjects, a separate validation cohort of 120 different subjects was used. The study was designed to test whether signatures of past pathogen exposure could be identified by cataloging public T cell receptors. Typing coverage varied by locus: 629-630 donors for A, B, C, DRB1 and DQB1; approximately 500 for DQA1; more than 600 for DPA1; 450 to 480 for DPB1. A later analysis re-analyzed previously published TCR beta repertoires from about 600 donors and added high-resolution HLA genotyping to study TCR occurrence patterns. Genome-wide SNP genotypes for about 65% of the roughly 700 donors were used in a later genetic analysis, which treated that subset as a discovery cohort. The later analysis used no new phenotypic data to find candidate immune exposures, relying instead on TCR beta sequences and their occurrence across donors. Donor age, sex, ethnicity and CMV serostatus were compiled alongside the repertoire data. An earlier analysis of 587 of the donors used high-throughput TCR beta sequencing to judge whether each TCR beta V gene segment behaved as functional or pseudogenic. Among roughly 400 genotyped donors of the cohort, an average of around 250,000 unique TCR beta nucleotide sequences was sequenced per donor, of which roughly 17% were non-productive. Roughly five DR-DQ haplotypes were handled as single units for association and clustering, since linkage in the cohort was strong. Both class I and class II loci were covered by HLA typing, at four-digit resolution. Every discovery cohort repertoire had been produced on one sequencing platform.

Comments on this clone: Its antigen is unknown. No much larger clonotype is one base removed from it; base qualities were not supplied.

What the study reported, not specific to this receptor: In an earlier analysis of about 600 of the donors, most TCR beta V segments appeared in productive rearrangements about 87% or about 30% of the time, broadly matching IMGT annotations. A later analysis found that HLA-associated TCR beta chains were more clonally expanded and had lower generation probabilities than equally common non-associated chains. Several of the top co-occurrence clusters appeared to be linked to parvovirus B19, influenza, CMV and Epstein-Barr virus, according to a later analysis. HLA typing was unavailable for some donors at each locus, so association tests used only the typed subset. Correlated functional status among segregating V segments might reflect linkage disequilibrium, but an unknown experimental factor could not be ruled out. While some public TCRs were present in many individuals, most TCR sequences turned up only very rarely across donors. Because counts were too low, approximately 18 rarely observed V segments, including chromosome 9 orphons, were excluded from the earlier analysis of about 500 of the donors. Assigning TCR associations to individual alleles was difficult when HLA alleles, especially DR and DQ, strongly co-occurred. In a later analysis, the rate of TCR association differed among HLA loci, with DRB1 alleles having the most associated TCRs and HLA-C alleles having the fewest. V-gene and J-gene trimming of TCR beta chains was associated with a missense DCLRE1C variant in a later genetic analysis, and the association was replicated in an independent cohort. Immune exposure information for the cohort was limited to CMV serostatus. Sequencing depth was assumed to be roughly uniform across donors in the presence/absence analyses, though that assumption may not hold. A later analysis found that most CMV-associated TCR beta chains appeared HLA-restricted, with HLA associations seemingly driven largely by CMV exposure. A few of the identified cytomegalovirus-associated TCR beta chains were confirmed in vitro to be specific for cytomegalovirus antigens. The authors suggested that the approach could potentially be extended to other disease states and immunological phenotypes. According to a later genetic analysis, donors in an Asian-associated ancestry cluster had fewer N-insertions in productive TCRs than the approximately 630-donor mean. This cohort had only TCR beta chains sequenced, and the lack of alpha or paired-chain data limited which features could be detected. A further reported finding was that TCR beta sequences accurately predicted the HLA-A and HLA-B alleles for most subjects in the first cohort. The study gave a list of about 170 TCR beta chains associated with cytomegalovirus. A cluster of highly shared sequence variants was judged likely to be a technical artifact of the sequencing pipeline. At a false discovery rate of 0.05, a later analysis linked 15,000 to 20,000 TCR beta sequences to specific HLA alleles. The classifier was reported to diagnose cytomegalovirus status with high specificity and sensitivity in both the original and validation cohorts.

In total, roughly 710 healthy bone marrow donors made up the cohort. All cohort members were sampled while nominally healthy, although unrecorded immune exposures were likely present. The donor was CMV seropositive and belonged to the group of about 290 seropositive cohort members. A peripheral blood sample was collected from each donor, and TCR beta sequencing was performed on peripheral blood mononuclear cells. The Qiagen DNeasy Blood Extraction Kit was used to extract genomic DNA from the blood cell samples. Library preparation was by the immunoSEQ multiplex PCR assay. A mixture of 60 forward primers for TCR Vbeta segments and 13 reverse primers for TCR Jbeta segments was used in the multiplex PCR. Amplification of the CDR3 region of rearranged TCR beta genes was performed with a multiplex PCR assay on genomic DNA. The amplified TCR beta libraries were sequenced on the Illumina HiSeq System as 87-base-pair reads. The original methods were these. Across the roughly 600 repertoires, a later analysis counted some 81 million unique TCR beta chains, roughly 11 million of which were shared by at least two donors. A nearest-neighbor algorithm error-corrected the raw reads and collapsed the reads into unique sequences, merging closely related sequences to remove PCR and sequencing errors. To assign V, D and J gene segments, CDR3 sequences were aligned to IMGT reference sequences. For a sequence to be retained, at least a six-nucleotide match to both a V gene segment and a J gene segment was required. Rearrangements were called productive when the CDR3 lacked stop codons and stayed in frame with V and J; all others were non-productive. Following IMGT convention, CDR3 was defined as the stretch from the second conserved V-encoded cysteine up to the conserved J-encoded phenylalanine. In an earlier analysis of around 600 of the donors, sequences lacking an unambiguous match to a single V gene segment were excluded. In an earlier analysis of approximately 550 of the donors, V segments were called functional above 56.7% productive rearrangements and were called segregating when the between-donor standard deviation exceeded 5%. A statistical classification framework was developed to diagnose cytomegalovirus status using the catalog of TCR beta chain sequences. In a later analysis, V and J genes were assigned by comparing TCR nucleotide sequences against IMGT/GENE-DB human TR gene sequences. A later analysis assigned CDR3 sequences and most-parsimonious VDJ recombination scenarios with the TCRdist pipeline. In a later analysis, each TCR beta chain was defined by its CDR3 amino acid sequence together with its V-gene family, and reads lacking a unique V-gene family were excluded. In a later analysis, fewer than 650 highly shared, low-generation-probability nucleotide sequences were removed to address suspected cross-contamination and a sequencing artifact. A later analysis calculated a clonal expansion index for each public chain from normalized within-repertoire ranks of inferred template counts. Generation probabilities in a later analysis came from a VDJ recombination model fitted to out-of-frame rearrangements, and those results were checked against IGoR. Hypergeometric tests were used in a later analysis to score TCR-TCR, TCR-HLA and TCR-CMV co-occurrence, with a repertoire-size bias correction applied to the TCR pairs. To estimate false discovery rates, a later analysis permuted the HLA or CMV assignments 20 times. In a later analysis, co-occurring TCRs were grouped using DBSCAN, and TCRdist sequence similarity was added for clustering within HLA-allele-positive subsets. Co-occurrence clustering excluded repertoires with fewer than 30,000 or more than 120,000 public chains, plus five with anomalous nucleotide sharing. TCRdb stores this immuneACCESS table with in-frame sequences only. Part of the clones is absent; in the studies checked, under half of the shortfall reflects unresolved V genes, and no reason is known for the rest. D and trimming come from the DNA, and the V and J calls and clone size come from that table. Counted in this sample were 200,000 to 250,000 clones; over 65% of them appeared once. Of the sample, approximately 2.6% falls within the top ten clones.

The TCR comes from a woman aged 55-69 years in good health and CMV-seropositive. Sequenced material: PBMCs.

CDR3 reads: CASSFRQGEQPQHF. The nucleotides are TGTGCCAGCAGCTTTCGACAGGGAGAGCAGCCCCAGCATTTT. In this chain, TRBV5-6 is recombined with TRBJ1-5; TRBD1 agrees with 7 junctional bases. V is pruned by 2 bases and J by 7 bases, leaving 6 bases of the junction without a gene match. The CDR3 measures 14 amino acids from cysteine to phenylalanine. Only CDR3 DNA is held: 42 bases, read in frame from base 1. The germline V gene sets CDR1 to SGHDT and CDR2 to YYEEEE.